In its sample, the clone carrying this TCR beta chain was seen once. The data were taken from a study of cytomegalovirus exposure and HLA in healthy donors. Generated by immunoSEQ multiplex PCR, the TCRdb table keeps only in-frame clones and is missing some. Of over 120,000 clones listed, approximately 90% are singletons. The germline CDR1 and CDR2 sequences are WNHNN and SYGVQD (reference sequence). The CDR3 totals 12 residues. Trimming took off 2 bases at V and 3 bases at J, with 5 bases between the two ends. The sample was PBMCs. The sequence was collected from a man younger than 35 in good health and CMV-seropositive. The chain uses TRBV10-1 and TRBJ2-7; tentatively, D is TRBD2 (5 bases). The CDR3 DNA sequence: TGCGCCAGCAGTGAGAGCGGCTACGAGCAGTACTTC. This codes for CASSESGYEQYF.